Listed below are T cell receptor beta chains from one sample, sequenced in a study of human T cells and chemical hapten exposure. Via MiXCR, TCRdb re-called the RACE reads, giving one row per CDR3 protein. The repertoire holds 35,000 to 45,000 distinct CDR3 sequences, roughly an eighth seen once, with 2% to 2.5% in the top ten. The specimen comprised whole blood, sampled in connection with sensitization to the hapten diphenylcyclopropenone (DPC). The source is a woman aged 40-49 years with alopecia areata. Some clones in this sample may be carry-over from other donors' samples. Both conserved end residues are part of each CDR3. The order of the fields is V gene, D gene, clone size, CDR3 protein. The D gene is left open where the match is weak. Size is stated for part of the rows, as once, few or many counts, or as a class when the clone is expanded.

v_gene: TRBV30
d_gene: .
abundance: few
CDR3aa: CAWSGSWSGAYF

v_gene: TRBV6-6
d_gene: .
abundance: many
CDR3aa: CASSYLSAPAALHF

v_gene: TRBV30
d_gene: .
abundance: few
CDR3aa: CAWLSYNEQFF

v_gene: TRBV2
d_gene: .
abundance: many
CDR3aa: CASSEELRPYYNEQFF

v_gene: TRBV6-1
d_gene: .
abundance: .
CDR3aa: CASSARTDTQYF

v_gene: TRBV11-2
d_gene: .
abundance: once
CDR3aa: CASSRGLNTGELFF

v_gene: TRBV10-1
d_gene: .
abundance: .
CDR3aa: CASSVDRHTGELFF

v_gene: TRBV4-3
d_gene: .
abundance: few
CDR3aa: CASGKGLNTEAFF

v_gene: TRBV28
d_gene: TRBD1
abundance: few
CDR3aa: CASSLHPTGDYGYTF

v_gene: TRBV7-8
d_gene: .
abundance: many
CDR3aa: CASSQGPDLQETQYF

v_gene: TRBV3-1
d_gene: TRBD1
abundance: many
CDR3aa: CASSPRDRGQDYGYTF

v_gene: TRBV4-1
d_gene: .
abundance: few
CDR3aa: CASSQDVGFSYEQYF

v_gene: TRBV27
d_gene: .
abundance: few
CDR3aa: CASSLGQPPDEQYF

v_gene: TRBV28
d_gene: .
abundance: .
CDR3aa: CATRHGGLGNQPQHF

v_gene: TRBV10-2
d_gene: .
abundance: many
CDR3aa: CASSEAGDQPQHF

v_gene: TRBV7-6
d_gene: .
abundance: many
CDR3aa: CASSPTGLLTDTQYF

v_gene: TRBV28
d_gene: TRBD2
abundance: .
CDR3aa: CASITSGIRTDTQYF

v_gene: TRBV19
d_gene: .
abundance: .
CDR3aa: CASSSGQPQHF

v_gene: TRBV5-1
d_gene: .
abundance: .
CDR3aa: CASSSSQKETQYF

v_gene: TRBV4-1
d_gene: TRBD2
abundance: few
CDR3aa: CASSQSLAGVGSNEQFF

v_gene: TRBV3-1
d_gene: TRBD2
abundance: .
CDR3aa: CASSQDNPLAGVMHTDTQYF

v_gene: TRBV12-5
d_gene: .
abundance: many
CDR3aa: CASGLEVAGELFF

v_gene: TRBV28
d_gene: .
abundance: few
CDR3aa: CASSLRSYYGYTF

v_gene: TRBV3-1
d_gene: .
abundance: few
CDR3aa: CASSQAALKGETQYF

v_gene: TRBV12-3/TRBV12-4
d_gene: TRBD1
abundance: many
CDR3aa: CASRLGTGTYEQYF

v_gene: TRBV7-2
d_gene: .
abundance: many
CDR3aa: CASSLTEGNQPQHF

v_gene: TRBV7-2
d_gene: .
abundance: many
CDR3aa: CASSPRLVSYEQYF

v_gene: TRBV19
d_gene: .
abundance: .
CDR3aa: CASSISDTQYF

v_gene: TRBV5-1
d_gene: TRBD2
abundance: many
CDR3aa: CASSSGTSKTNEQFF

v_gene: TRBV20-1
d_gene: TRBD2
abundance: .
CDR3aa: CSALSGGSYEQYF

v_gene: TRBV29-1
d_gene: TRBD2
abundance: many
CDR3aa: CSVEDSGRAKVFF

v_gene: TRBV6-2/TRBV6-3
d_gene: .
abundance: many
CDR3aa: CASTPVREVGELFF

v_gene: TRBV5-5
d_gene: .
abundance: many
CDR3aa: CASSLGNAYEQYF

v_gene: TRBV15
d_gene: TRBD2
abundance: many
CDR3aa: CATSTSSASGYYNEQFF

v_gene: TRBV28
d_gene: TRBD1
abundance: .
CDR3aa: CASIQGGARSEAFF

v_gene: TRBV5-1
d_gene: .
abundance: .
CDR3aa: CASSLEKDTQYF

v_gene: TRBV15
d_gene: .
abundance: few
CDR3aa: CATSIPRVGGYTF

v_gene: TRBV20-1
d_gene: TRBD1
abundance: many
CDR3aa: CSALDRANTEAFF

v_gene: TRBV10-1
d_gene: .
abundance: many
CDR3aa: CASSNTGELFF

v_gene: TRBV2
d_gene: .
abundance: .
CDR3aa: CASSTGRDNQPRHF

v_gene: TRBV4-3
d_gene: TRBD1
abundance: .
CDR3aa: CASSQRGRGQSPLHF

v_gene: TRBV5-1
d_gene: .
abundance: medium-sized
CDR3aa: CASSFQETQYF